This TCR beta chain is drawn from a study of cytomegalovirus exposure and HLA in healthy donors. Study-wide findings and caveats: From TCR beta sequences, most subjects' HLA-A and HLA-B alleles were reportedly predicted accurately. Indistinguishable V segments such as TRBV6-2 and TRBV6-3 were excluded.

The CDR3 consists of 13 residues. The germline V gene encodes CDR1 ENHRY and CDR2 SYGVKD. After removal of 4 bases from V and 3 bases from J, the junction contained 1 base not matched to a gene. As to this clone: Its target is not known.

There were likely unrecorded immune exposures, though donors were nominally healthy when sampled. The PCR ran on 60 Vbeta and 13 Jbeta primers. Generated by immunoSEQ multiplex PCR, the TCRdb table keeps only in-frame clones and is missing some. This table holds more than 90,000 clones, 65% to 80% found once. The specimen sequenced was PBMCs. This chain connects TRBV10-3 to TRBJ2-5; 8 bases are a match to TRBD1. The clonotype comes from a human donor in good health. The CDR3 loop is CAISGGQEETQYF. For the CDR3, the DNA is TGTGCCATCAGTGGGGGACAGGAAGAGACCCAGTACTTC.